These 9 T cell receptor beta chains share one sample of origin, sequenced in a study of cytomegalovirus exposure and HLA in healthy donors. Researchers ran the PCR with 60 Vbeta and 13 Jbeta primers. Measured with immunoSEQ multiplex PCR; TCRdb has only the in-frame clones, and not every one. The table lists 65,000 to 95,000 clones, over 65% of them singletons. Sequencing was done on a sample of PBMCs. The receptor source for this set is a man aged 45-65 years in good health and CMV-seronegative.

On this clone: Mismatch with germline at one junction end may stem from a read error. The chain links TRBV7-9 to TRBJ1-6, with 8 bases that match TRBD1. Germline CDR1 reads SEHNR; CDR2 reads FQNEAQ (reference sequence). This CDR3 region has 16 residues. DNA of the CDR3: TGTTCCAGCAGCATCGGACAGGGCTTGGATAATTCACCCCTCCACTTT. Its translation: CSSSIGQGLDNSPLHF.

In its sample, this clone was seen a few times. The rearrangement joins TRBV6-1 to TRBJ1-1, with TRBD1 identical over 10 bases. Per the germline V gene, CDR1 is MNHNS and CDR2 is SASEGT. The CDR3 runs to 14 residues. With 5 bases clipped from V and 1 base from J, the junction kept 1 base outside the gene matches. The CDR3 is CASSRTGGNTEAFF. The DNA of the CDR3 is TGTGCCAGCAGTAGGACAGGGGGGAACACTGAAGCTTTCTTT.

As to this clone: At one end, the junction sequence differs from germline, possibly due to a read error. The chain links TRBV2 to TRBJ2-3; D is possibly TRBD2 (6 bases). The CDR3 extends over 15 amino acids. The germline CDR1 and CDR2 sequences are SNHLY and FYNNEI. The CDR3 DNA reads as TGTGCCAGCAGGGAAGAGCGGGTTGGCACAGATACGCAGTATTTT. Its translation: CASREERVGTDTQYF.

CDR3 coding DNA: TGTGCCAGCTCACTAAAAGGGGGCCGGAATAATTCACCCCTCCACTTT. Translated, it gives CASSLKGGRNNSPLHF. The chain uses TRBV18 and TRBJ1-6; 7 bases match TRBD1. Germline CDR1 reads KGHSH; CDR2 reads LQKENI. J was trimmed by 5 bases and V by 4 bases; bases with no gene match: 8. The CDR3 extends over 16 amino acids.

The chain joins TRBV2 to TRBJ1-6, with D tentatively TRBD1 (6 bases). The CDR3 is made up of 16 amino acids. Germline-derived CDR1 and CDR2 are SNHLY and FYNNEI. V gave up 3 bases and J gave up 14 bases, with 23 bases separating them. DNA of the CDR3: TGTGCCAGCAGTGAGGGTATTGGGACAACCTATGGGGCCCTCCACTTT. Protein: CASSEGIGTTYGALHF.

This clone was detected only once. This chain links TRBV30 with TRBJ1-2; D gene ambiguous. CDR1 is GTSNPN and CDR2 is SVGIG in the germline V gene (reference sequence). Trimming took 4 bases from V and 6 from J, leaving 21 bases between them. The CDR3 loop spans 15 amino acids. DNA of the CDR3: TGTGCCTGGACGGGTACTGCGAACCCCCTACATGGCTACACCTTC. This translates into CAWTGTANPLHGYTF.

The rearrangement joins TRBV29-1 to TRBJ2-5; D might be TRBD1 (6 bases). Trimming removed 6 bases from V and 2 bases from J, with 19 bases in between. The CDR3 consists of 15 residues. Germline lookup yields CDR1 SQVTM and CDR2 ANQGSEA. The CDR3 region has the DNA TGCAGCGTGATTTTAAACAGGGCTCTACAAGAGACCCAGTACTTC. It is translated as CSVILNRALQETQYF. Full variable domain (rest looked up from reference TRBV29-1 and TRBJ2-5): SAVISQKPSRDICQRGTSLTIQCQVDSQVTMMFWYRQQPGQSLTLIATANQGSEATYESGFVIDKFPISRPNLTFSTLTVSNMSPEDSSIYLCSVILNRALQETQYFGPGTRLLVL.

The chain recombines TRBV28 with TRBJ2-3, with 15 bases aligning to TRBD2. CDR3 size: 17 residues. The V and J ends lost 5 bases and 3 bases, in that order; junction bases with no gene match: 6. Germline CDR1 and CDR2: MDHEN and SYDVKM. CDR3 DNA: TGTGCCAGCAGTCCCGGGACTAGCGGGGGGAGGACAGATACGCAGTATTTT. It yields the protein CASSPGTSGGRTDTQYF.

The chain employs TRBV19 and TRBJ2-1, with 9 bases that match TRBD2. The CDR3 is 13 amino acids. With V trimmed by 5 bases and J by 10 bases, 6 bases remained unmatched. The germline gives CDR1 LNHDA, CDR2 SQIVND (reference sequence). CDR3 sequence: CASSPRTSEEQFF. The CDR3 DNA reads TGTGCCAGTAGTCCCAGGACTAGCGAAGAGCAGTTCTTC.